Listed below are T cell receptor beta chains from one sample, sequenced in a study of CD8 T cells in Susac syndrome. MiXCR, applied by TCRdb to the immunoSEQ multiplex PCR reads, yields one record per CDR3 protein. The profile shows about 85,000 distinct CDR3 sequences, roughly 94% of them singletons. Sequencing input: CD8+ T cells from PBMCs. These receptors came from a human donor with Susac syndrome. The conserved cysteine and the conserved F or W are not part of the CDR3 here. A D gene is named only where the DNA matches it firmly. The size of a clone is reported for some rows only, either as once, few or many, or as a class for expanded clones.

v_call: TRBV28; d_call: TRBD1; j_call: TRBJ2-7; clone_size: NA; cdr3_aa: ASSTGGISSREQY
v_call: TRBV7-2; d_call: TRBD1; j_call: TRBJ1-6; clone_size: NA; cdr3_aa: ASSMGTDNSPLH
v_call: TRBV12-3/TRBV12-4; d_call: NA; j_call: TRBJ2-1; clone_size: NA; cdr3_aa: ASSLAYEQF
v_call: TRBV4-2; d_call: NA; j_call: TRBJ2-3; clone_size: NA; cdr3_aa: ASSPTHPGDTQY
v_call: TRBV13; d_call: NA; j_call: TRBJ2-7; clone_size: NA; cdr3_aa: ASSSTGQSSYEQY
v_call: TRBV12-3/TRBV12-4; d_call: NA; j_call: TRBJ1-1; clone_size: NA; cdr3_aa: ASSPTGSDTEAF
v_call: TRBV20-1; d_call: NA; j_call: TRBJ1-1; clone_size: NA; cdr3_aa: SARDFTEAF
v_call: TRBV3-1; d_call: NA; j_call: TRBJ2-5; clone_size: NA; cdr3_aa: ASSDEGPEETQY
v_call: TRBV25-1; d_call: NA; j_call: TRBJ2-5; clone_size: once; cdr3_aa: ASSIEAGPPPTQY
v_call: TRBV27; d_call: TRBD2; j_call: TRBJ2-1; clone_size: NA; cdr3_aa: ASSPGTSNNEQF
v_call: TRBV12-3/TRBV12-4; d_call: TRBD2; j_call: TRBJ2-5; clone_size: NA; cdr3_aa: ASSIAGGGIETQY
v_call: TRBV5-1; d_call: TRBD2; j_call: TRBJ2-5; clone_size: NA; cdr3_aa: ASSIPTSGAQETQY
v_call: TRBV10-3; d_call: NA; j_call: TRBJ2-7; clone_size: NA; cdr3_aa: AISESNYEQY
v_call: TRBV11-2; d_call: NA; j_call: TRBJ1-1; clone_size: NA; cdr3_aa: ASSLGQGPGTEAF
v_call: TRBV20-1; d_call: NA; j_call: TRBJ2-4; clone_size: NA; cdr3_aa: SATQGSEAKNIQY
v_call: TRBV28; d_call: NA; j_call: TRBJ1-5; clone_size: NA; cdr3_aa: ASSSFDSSNQPQH
v_call: TRBV12-3/TRBV12-4; d_call: TRBD1; j_call: TRBJ2-7; clone_size: once; cdr3_aa: ASSLGQGADEQY
v_call: TRBV30; d_call: NA; j_call: TRBJ2-1; clone_size: once; cdr3_aa: AWSSLGNEQF
v_call: TRBV20-1; d_call: NA; j_call: TRBJ2-1; clone_size: NA; cdr3_aa: SAPAGNEQF
v_call: TRBV20-1; d_call: NA; j_call: TRBJ2-1; clone_size: NA; cdr3_aa: SARLETYNEQF
v_call: TRBV5-6; d_call: TRBD1; j_call: TRBJ2-2; clone_size: NA; cdr3_aa: ASSLRGQLNTGELF
v_call: TRBV6-5; d_call: NA; j_call: TRBJ2-7; clone_size: once; cdr3_aa: ASSYSIIAEGSYEQY
v_call: TRBV6-2/TRBV6-3; d_call: TRBD1; j_call: TRBJ2-2; clone_size: NA; cdr3_aa: ASLKPGGTGELF
v_call: TRBV5-6; d_call: TRBD2; j_call: TRBJ2-3; clone_size: NA; cdr3_aa: ASSLSASGRDTQY
v_call: TRBV7-8; d_call: NA; j_call: TRBJ2-7; clone_size: NA; cdr3_aa: ASSLVNQVKY
v_call: TRBV20-1; d_call: NA; j_call: TRBJ2-5; clone_size: NA; cdr3_aa: SARDQGWETQY
v_call: TRBV2; d_call: NA; j_call: TRBJ1-1; clone_size: NA; cdr3_aa: ASSERVTGTEAF
v_call: TRBV9; d_call: TRBD2; j_call: TRBJ2-7; clone_size: NA; cdr3_aa: ASSVMAGGPPFEQY
v_call: TRBV7-9; d_call: NA; j_call: TRBJ2-1; clone_size: NA; cdr3_aa: AGKRGANEQF
v_call: TRBV7-2; d_call: TRBD2; j_call: TRBJ2-5; clone_size: once; cdr3_aa: ASSLVVLAGHVETQY
v_call: TRBV27; d_call: TRBD2; j_call: TRBJ2-7; clone_size: NA; cdr3_aa: ASSPGVSGSTYEQY
v_call: TRBV5-1; d_call: NA; j_call: TRBJ1-2; clone_size: NA; cdr3_aa: ASTGEGSGYGYT
v_call: TRBV7-6; d_call: NA; j_call: TRBJ2-1; clone_size: NA; cdr3_aa: ASSLETSYNEQF
v_call: TRBV24-1; d_call: NA; j_call: TRBJ1-2; clone_size: NA; cdr3_aa: APSTVRHFGYT
v_call: TRBV28; d_call: TRBD1; j_call: TRBJ2-1; clone_size: NA; cdr3_aa: ASSSQGYNEQF